Below are 6 T cell receptor beta chains sequenced from a single sample in a study of OX40 agonist ivuxolimab in advanced cancers. The data were produced by immunoSEQ multiplex PCR, yet TCRdb's version contains in-frame clones alone and is incomplete. The data contain some 70,000 clones, around 90% of them singletons. Here the sequenced sample was CD4+ or CD8+ T cells sorted from blood, taken in a trial of the OX40 agonist ivuxolimab. These receptor sequences come from an adult with an advanced solid tumor such as melanoma, head and neck, liver or kidney cancer.

The chain carries TRBV11-2 and TRBJ2-7, with unresolved D. The V end was cut by 1 base, the J end by 0 bases, with 7 bases between. The CDR3 extends over 14 amino acids. Germline assignment: CDR1 SGHAT and CDR2 FQNNGV. The CDR3 DNA reads as TGTGCCAGCAGCTTAGTGCGGAGCTCCTACGAGCAGTACTTC. Amino acid sequence: CASSLVRSSYEQYF.

The rearrangement joins TRBV6-6 to TRBJ2-7; D uncertain. V gave up 7 bases and J gave up 2 bases, with 18 bases separating them. Germline lookup yields CDR1 MNHNY and CDR2 SVGAGI (reference sequence). This CDR3 comprises 15 residues. The CDR3, as DNA: TGTGCCAGCACCCCCGGCGGCAACGTCGCCTACGAGCAGTACTTC. Amino acid sequence: CASTPGGNVAYEQYF.

The rearrangement links TRBV30 to TRBJ1-3; D remains ambiguous. CDR3 length: 13 amino acids. Germline loops: CDR1 GTSNPN, CDR2 SVGIG (reference sequence). Trimming took off 3 bases at V and 0 bases at J, with 6 bases between the two ends. The CDR3 nucleotides are TGTGCCTGGAGCCCAAACTCTGGAAACACCATATATTTT. Translation gives CAWSPNSGNTIYF.

The chain employs TRBV9 and TRBJ2-3, with 12 nucleotides matching TRBD2. Germline V gives CDR1 SGDLS, CDR2 YYNGEE. The ends lost 0 bases at V and 6 bases at J; junction bases unmatched: 5. The CDR3 covers 16 residues. The chain's CDR3 is CASSVDPSGGADTQYF. Written as DNA, the CDR3 is TGTGCCAGCAGCGTAGATCCTAGCGGGGGGGCGGATACGCAGTATTTT.

The chain has TRBV28 and TRBJ1-2; tentatively, D is TRBD1 (6 bases). In germline, CDR1 is MDHEN, CDR2 SYDVKM. V gave up 8 bases and J gave up 7 bases, with 20 bases separating them. The CDR3 spans 14 residues. CDR3 in DNA: TGTGCCAGCGGCCGGGGGCAGGGCCCTACTGGCTACACCTTC. Translating gives CASGRGQGPTGYTF.

The CDR3 spells CASSTGTVYSNQPQHF. In nucleotides, the CDR3 is TGTGCCAGCAGTACCGGGACAGTATATAGCAATCAGCCCCAGCATTTT. This sequence joins TRBV28 and TRBJ1-5; 7 bases match TRBD1. Germline CDR1 reads MDHEN; CDR2 reads SYDVKM. V gave up 5 bases and J gave up 0 bases; unmatched junction bases: 7. There are 16 residues in the CDR3.